The entry below gives a single TCR beta chain sequence along with its context. Around 100 million PBMCs went into genomic DNA for unsorted samples. Original methodology: Quality scores were absent from the junction-only immunoSEQ sequences, so filtering differed. This table comes from immunoSEQ multiplex PCR, and its TCRdb copy is limited to in-frame clones, with some not included. Clone size and V and J calls were adopted from that table, with D and trimming inferred from the DNA. The sample includes some 510,000 clones, approximately 85% of them seen just once. With 5 bases removed from V and 8 bases from J, the gap between germline ends came to 7 bases. Germline V CDR1 and CDR2: MDHEN, SYDVKM. The CDR3 runs to 11 residues. The data derive from a study of shared clonotypes between healthy human individuals.

V and J are TRBV28 and TRBJ2-1; D remains unclear. Material for sequencing was PBMCs. This receptor was identified in a middle-aged woman in good health. Some clones in this sample may be carry-over from other donors' samples. CDR3 bases: TGTGCCAGCAGTCCTATGTATGAGCAGTTCTTC. It is translated as CASSPMYEQFF.